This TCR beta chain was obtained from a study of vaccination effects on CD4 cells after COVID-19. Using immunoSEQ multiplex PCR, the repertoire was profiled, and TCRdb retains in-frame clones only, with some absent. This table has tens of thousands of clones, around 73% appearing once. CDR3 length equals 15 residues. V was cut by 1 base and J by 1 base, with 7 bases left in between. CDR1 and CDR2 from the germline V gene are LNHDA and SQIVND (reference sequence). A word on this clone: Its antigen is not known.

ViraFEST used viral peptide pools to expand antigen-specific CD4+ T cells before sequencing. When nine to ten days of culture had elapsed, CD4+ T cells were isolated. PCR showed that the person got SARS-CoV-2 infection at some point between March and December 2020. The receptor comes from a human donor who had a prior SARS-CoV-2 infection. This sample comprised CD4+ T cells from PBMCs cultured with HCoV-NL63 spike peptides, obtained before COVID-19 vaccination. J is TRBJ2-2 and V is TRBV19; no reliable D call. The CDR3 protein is CASSIGRVNTGELFF. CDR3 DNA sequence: TGTGCCAGTAGTATAGGTAGAGTGAACACCGGGGAGCTGTTTTTT.